The 3 T cell receptor beta chains listed next were all sequenced from one sample in a study of regulatory T cells in long-lasting Graves disease (dated by TCRdb to the early 2020s). Library prep was done by multiplex PCR. TCRdb records Illumina HiSeq 4000 as the sequencer. CDR3 regions were amplified by Arm-PCR with iRepertoire HTBI primers to construct TCR beta libraries. TCRdb applied fastp at Q25 and MiXCR to the public reads, then kept only in-frame beta chains. Rows matching on CDR3 protein sequence are summarized as one entry with the most common DNA and genes. The sample table holds fewer than 450,000 distinct CDR3 sequences, of which roughly 20% were seen once. The ten largest make up roughly 20% of the sample. The time point label corresponds to: persistent/refractory GD, antithyroid drugs over 5 years with positive TRAb. For both TCR sequencing and RNA sequencing, RNA was extracted from PBMCs using TRIzol.

The input for sequencing was peripheral blood mononuclear cells (PBMCs), taken when the disease was refractory, from a patient treated with antithyroid drugs. The receptors here all came from a female donor with Graves disease.

V is TRBV20-1 and J is TRBJ2-7, with 9 positions matching TRBD2. The V and J ends lost 5 bases and 4 bases, in that order; junction bases with no gene match: 9. Germline V gene lookup returns CDR1 DFQATT and CDR2 SNEGSKA (reference sequence). The CDR3 consists of 14 residues. CDR3 in DNA: TGCAGTGCTCGACCGGGACTAGCACCTTACGAGCAGTACTTC. It encodes CSARPGLAPYEQYF.

This chain connects TRBV27 to TRBJ2-7; maybe TRBD2 (5 bases). The ends were cut back, 4 bases at V and 4 bases at J, with 14 bases in the middle. Germline V gives CDR1 MNHEY, CDR2 SMNVEV (reference sequence). The CDR3 has 14 amino acids. The CDR3 sequence is CASSSARELYEQYF. CDR3 in DNA: TGTGCCAGCAGTTCTGCCCGGGAACTATACGAGCAGTACTTC.

This clonotype was seen a handful of times. This chain links TRBV10-2 with TRBJ1-4; 7 bases map to TRBD1. The CDR3 contains 14 residues. The V segment lost 5 bases and the J segment 4 bases; nucleotides outside the gene matches: 4. The germline gives CDR1 WSHSY, CDR2 SAAADI. The CDR3 DNA is TGCGCCAGCAGTCTGGACAGGCTTAATGAAAAACTGTTTTTT. This codes for CASSLDRLNEKLFF.